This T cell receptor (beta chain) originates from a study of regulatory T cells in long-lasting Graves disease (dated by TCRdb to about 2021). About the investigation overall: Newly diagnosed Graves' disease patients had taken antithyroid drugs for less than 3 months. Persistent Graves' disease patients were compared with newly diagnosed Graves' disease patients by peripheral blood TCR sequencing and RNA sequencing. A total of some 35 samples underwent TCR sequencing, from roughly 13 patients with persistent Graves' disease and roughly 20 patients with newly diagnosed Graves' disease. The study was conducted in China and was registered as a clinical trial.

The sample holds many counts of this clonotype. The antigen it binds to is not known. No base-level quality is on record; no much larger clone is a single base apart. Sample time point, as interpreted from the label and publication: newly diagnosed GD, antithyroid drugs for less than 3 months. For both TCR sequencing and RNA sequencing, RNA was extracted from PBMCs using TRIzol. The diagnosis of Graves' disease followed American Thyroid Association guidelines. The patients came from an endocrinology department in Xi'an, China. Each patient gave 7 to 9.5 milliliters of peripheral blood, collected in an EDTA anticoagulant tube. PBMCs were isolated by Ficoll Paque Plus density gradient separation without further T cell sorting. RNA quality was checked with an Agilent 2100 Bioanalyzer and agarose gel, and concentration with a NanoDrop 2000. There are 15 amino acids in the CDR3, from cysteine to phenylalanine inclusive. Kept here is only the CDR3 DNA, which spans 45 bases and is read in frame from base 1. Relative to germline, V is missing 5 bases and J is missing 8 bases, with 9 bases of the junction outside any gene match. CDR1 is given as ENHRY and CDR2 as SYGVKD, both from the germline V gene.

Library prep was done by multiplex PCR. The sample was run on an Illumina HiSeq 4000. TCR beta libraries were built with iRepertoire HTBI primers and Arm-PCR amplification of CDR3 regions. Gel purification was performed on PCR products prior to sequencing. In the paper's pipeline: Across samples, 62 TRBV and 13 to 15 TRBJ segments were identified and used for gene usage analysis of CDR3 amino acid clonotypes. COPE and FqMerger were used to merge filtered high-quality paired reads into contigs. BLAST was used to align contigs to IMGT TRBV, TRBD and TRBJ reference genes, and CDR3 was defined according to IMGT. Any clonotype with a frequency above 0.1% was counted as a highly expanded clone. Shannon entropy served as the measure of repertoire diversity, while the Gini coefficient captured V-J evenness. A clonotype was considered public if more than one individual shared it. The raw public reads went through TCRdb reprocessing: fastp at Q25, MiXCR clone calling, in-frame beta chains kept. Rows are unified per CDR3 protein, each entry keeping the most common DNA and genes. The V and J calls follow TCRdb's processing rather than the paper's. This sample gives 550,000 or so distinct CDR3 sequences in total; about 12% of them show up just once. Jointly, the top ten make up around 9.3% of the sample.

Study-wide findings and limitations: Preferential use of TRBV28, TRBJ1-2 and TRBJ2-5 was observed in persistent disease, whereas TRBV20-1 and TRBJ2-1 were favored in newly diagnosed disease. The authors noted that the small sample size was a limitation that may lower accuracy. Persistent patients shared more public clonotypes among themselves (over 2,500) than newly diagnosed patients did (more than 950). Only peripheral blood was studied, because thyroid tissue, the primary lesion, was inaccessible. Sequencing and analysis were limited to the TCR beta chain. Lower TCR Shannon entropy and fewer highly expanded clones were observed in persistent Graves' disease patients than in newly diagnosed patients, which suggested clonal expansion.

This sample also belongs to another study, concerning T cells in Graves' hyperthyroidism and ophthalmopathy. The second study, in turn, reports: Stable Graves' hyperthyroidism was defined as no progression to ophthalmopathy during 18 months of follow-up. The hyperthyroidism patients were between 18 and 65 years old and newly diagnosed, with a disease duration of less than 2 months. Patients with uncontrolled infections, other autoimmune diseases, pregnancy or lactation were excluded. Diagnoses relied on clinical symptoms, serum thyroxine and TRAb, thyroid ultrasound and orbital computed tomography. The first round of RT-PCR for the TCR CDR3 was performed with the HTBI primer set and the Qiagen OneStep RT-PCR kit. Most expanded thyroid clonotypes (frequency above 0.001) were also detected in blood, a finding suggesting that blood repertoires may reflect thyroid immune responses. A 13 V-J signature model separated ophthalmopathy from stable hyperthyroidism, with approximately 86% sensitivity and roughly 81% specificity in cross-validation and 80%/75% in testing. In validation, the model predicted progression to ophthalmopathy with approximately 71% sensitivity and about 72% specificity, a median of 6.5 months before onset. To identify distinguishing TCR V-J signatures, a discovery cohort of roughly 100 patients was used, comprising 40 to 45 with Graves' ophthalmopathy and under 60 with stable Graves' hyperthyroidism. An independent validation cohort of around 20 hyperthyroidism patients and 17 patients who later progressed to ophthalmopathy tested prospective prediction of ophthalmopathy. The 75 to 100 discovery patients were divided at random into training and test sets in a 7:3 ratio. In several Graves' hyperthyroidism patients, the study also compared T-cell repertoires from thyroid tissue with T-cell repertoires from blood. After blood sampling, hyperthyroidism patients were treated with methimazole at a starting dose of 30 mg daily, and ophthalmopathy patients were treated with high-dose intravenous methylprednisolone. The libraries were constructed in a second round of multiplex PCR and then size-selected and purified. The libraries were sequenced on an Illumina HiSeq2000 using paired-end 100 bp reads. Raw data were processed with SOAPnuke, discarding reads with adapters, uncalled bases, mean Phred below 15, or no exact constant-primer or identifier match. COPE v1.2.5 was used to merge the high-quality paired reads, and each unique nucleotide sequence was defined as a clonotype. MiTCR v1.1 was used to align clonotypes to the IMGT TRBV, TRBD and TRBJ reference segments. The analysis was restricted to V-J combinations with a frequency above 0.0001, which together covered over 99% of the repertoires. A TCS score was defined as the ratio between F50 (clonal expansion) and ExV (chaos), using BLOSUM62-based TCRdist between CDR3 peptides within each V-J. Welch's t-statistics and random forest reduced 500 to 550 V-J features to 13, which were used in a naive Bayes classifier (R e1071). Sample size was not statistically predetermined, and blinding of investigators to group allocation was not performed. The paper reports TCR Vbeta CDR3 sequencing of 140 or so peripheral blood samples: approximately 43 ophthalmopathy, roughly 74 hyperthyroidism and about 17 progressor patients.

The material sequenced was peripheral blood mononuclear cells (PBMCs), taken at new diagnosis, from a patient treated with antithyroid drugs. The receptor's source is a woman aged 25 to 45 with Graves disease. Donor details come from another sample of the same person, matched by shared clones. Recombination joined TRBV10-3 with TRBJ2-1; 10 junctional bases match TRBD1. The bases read TGTGCCATCAGTCCCCGGGACAGGGGTAGGGATGAGCAGTTCTTC. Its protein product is CAISPRDRGRDEQFF.